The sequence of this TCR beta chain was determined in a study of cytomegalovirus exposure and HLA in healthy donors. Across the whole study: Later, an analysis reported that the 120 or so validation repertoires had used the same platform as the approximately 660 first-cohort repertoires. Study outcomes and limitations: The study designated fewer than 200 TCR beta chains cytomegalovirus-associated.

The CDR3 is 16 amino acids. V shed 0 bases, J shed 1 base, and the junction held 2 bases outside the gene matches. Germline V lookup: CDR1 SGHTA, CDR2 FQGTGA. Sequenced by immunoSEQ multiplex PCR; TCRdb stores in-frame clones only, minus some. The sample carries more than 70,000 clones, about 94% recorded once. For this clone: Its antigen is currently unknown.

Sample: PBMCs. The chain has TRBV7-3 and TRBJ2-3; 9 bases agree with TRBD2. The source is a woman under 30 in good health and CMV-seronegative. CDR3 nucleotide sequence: TGTGCCAGCAGCTTAACCCCTAGCGGGGGCACAGATACGCAGTATTTT. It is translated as CASSLTPSGGTDTQYF.